The clone carrying this T cell receptor beta chain was detected once. These data are taken from a study of blood T cell repertoires in COVID-19. Study as a whole: Samples came from the United States, Italy and Spain, spanning acute and convalescent COVID-19.

Profiling relied on immunoSEQ multiplex PCR, and the TCRdb table lists in-frame clones only, not all of them. The sample shows roughly 230,000 clones, roughly 84% of them seen only once. The V end was cut by 5 bases, the J end by 0 bases, with 4 bases between. Germline values: CDR1 MDHEN, CDR2 SYDVKM. The CDR3 length is 12 residues. Sequencing was carried out using peripheral blood. The chain employs TRBV28 and TRBJ1-1; D gene ambiguous. The clonotype comes from a woman over 75 with COVID-19, enrolled during active disease. The CDR3, as DNA: TGTGCCAGCAGTGAGGTGAACACTGAAGCTTTCTTT. It encodes CASSEVNTEAFF.